Listed below are T cell receptor beta chains from one sample, sequenced in a study of cytomegalovirus exposure and HLA in healthy donors. The table came from immunoSEQ multiplex PCR; TCRdb's copy has only in-frame clones and leaves some out. The sample contains around 200,000 clones, approximately 83% of which appear only once. Sequenced input: PBMCs. Receptors were obtained from a woman aged 18-30 years in good health and CMV-seropositive. Both conserved end residues are part of each CDR3. Each record gives: J gene, CDR3 length, V gene, CDR3 protein.

>TRBJ1-2|16|TRBV4-2
CASSQVFDRANYGYTF
>TRBJ2-5|11|TRBV20-1
CSARQQETQYF
>TRBJ1-5|13|TRBV5-6
CASSLSGLQPQHF
>TRBJ1-1|13|TRBV2
CASRETGVSEAFF
>TRBJ2-3|13|TRBV10-3
CAVAGQGADTQYF
>TRBJ1-2|15|TRBV28
CASTVYTGVGYGYTF
>TRBJ1-2|14|TRBV6-1
CASSEPAGRNGYTF
>TRBJ1-3|13|TRBV6-1
CASSADSGNTIYF
>TRBJ2-4|13|TRBV25-1
CASSEAAGNIQYF
>TRBJ1-1|15|TRBV7-9
CASSLGDIGNTEAFF
>TRBJ1-2|14|TRBV5-1
CASSLAGGPYGYTF
>TRBJ2-2|15|TRBV7-2
CASSLSQINTGELFF
>TRBJ1-1|13|TRBV6-6
CASSLSGGTEAFF
>TRBJ1-4|15|TRBV6-1
CASISPGSSNEKLFF
>TRBJ1-1|13|TRBV5-1
CASSLQGDTEAFF
>TRBJ2-3|16|TRBV4-2
CASSQGETGGSDTQYF
>TRBJ2-1|12|TRBV7-9
CASSWTVNEQFF
>TRBJ1-6|14|TRBV10-2
CASSESRRDSPLHF
>TRBJ1-2|14|TRBV19
CASSTDRGAYGYTF
>TRBJ1-2|11|TRBV19
CASSKQGSYTF
>TRBJ2-5|19|TRBV7-2
CASSPARAVAPLRWETQYF
>TRBJ1-6|12|TRBV6-1
CASSEGGTGLHF
>TRBJ2-7|13|TRBV14
CASSQDLGAEQYF
>TRBJ1-4|16|TRBV7-2
CASSLGGQLTNEKLFF
>TRBJ1-6|14|TRBV19
CASSTQTENSPLHF
>TRBJ2-1|18|TRBV5-4
CASSLGLAGALSYNEQFF
>TRBJ1-4|13|TRBV11-2
CASSLGAKEKLFF
>TRBJ1-2|17|TRBV4-3
CASSQQRQGPWYYGYTF
>TRBJ1-3|18|TRBV4-3
CASSQGLPGQGDGNTIYF
>TRBJ2-7|16|TRBV29-1
CSVEGTSGGSPREQYF
>TRBJ1-1|15|TRBV5-8
CASNEKQDGNTEAFF
>TRBJ1-2|16|TRBV6-5
CASSSLTGGAGYGYTF
>TRBJ1-6|13|TRBV7-8
CASQVTDKSPLHF
>TRBJ2-3|14|TRBV9
CASTVQGGTDTQYF
>TRBJ1-3|15|TRBV6-5
CASRDPAGNGNTIYF
>TRBJ2-2|12|TRBV6-5
CASKSGTGELFF
>TRBJ2-1|15|TRBV5-1
CASSPTSGDYNEQFF
>TRBJ1-3|16|TRBV19
CASSAPQGYSGNTIYF
>TRBJ2-3|15|TRBV7-2
CASSLVTGNKLVQYF
>TRBJ2-7|15|TRBV4-2
CASSQEASGTYEQYF
>TRBJ2-4|12|TRBV6-1
CASRGTSDIQYF
>TRBJ1-1|15|TRBV15
CATSRRDSTSPEAFF
>TRBJ2-1|16|TRBV25-1
CASSDADRGRDNEQFF
>TRBJ2-5|15|TRBV7-3
CASSLRGGRSETQYF
>TRBJ1-1|18|TRBV9
CASSVPREGDLGNTEAFF
>TRBJ2-3|16|TRBV7-3
CASSLTGTQLTDTQYF
>TRBJ1-5|15|TRBV7-8
CASSFGQGALEPQHF
>TRBJ2-1|16|TRBV5-4
CASSPAHWGVGNEQFF
>TRBJ1-1|14|TRBV5-4
CASETRGLGTEAFF
>TRBJ2-5|15|TRBV5-4
CASRPGEVLGETQYF